This is a list of T cell receptor beta chains from one sample in a study of yellow fever vaccine responses in identical twins. TCRdb re-called the RT-PCR reads with MiXCR, one entry per CDR3 protein. The top ten clones hold 3.5% to 4.5% of a sample with some 2,400 distinct CDR3 sequences, 75% to 90% of them seen once. Sequencing used T cells from blood (PBMCs), unsorted or a sorted subset (not recorded which), obtained before or after yellow fever vaccination (not recorded which). The receptors come from a woman between 18 and 30 years old who received the yellow fever vaccine. CDR3s include the opening cysteine and the closing phenylalanine or tryptophan. A D gene is named only where the DNA matches it firmly. Expanded clones get a size class; other rows say once, few or many, or leave the size out.

size: NA
V: TRBV4-3
D: TRBD2
J: TRBJ2-1
CDR3: CASSQVGTTYNEQFF
DNA: TGCGCCAGCAGCCAAGTCGGGACTACCTACAATGAGCAGTTCTTC

size: NA
V: TRBV11-1
D: NA
J: TRBJ2-7
CDR3: CASSRILKNRTSSYEQYF
DNA: TGTGCCAGCAGCCGTATCCTCAAGAACAGGACCAGCTCCTACGAGCAGTACTTC

size: NA
V: TRBV11-1
D: NA
J: TRBJ1-5
CDR3: CASSLALGVDNQPQHF
DNA: TGTGCCAGCAGCTTAGCGCTCGGGGTGGACAATCAGCCCCAGCATTTT

size: once
V: TRBV7-1
D: NA
J: TRBJ2-1
CDR3: CASSSTGTSYNEQFF
DNA: TGTGCCAGCAGCTCTACCGGGACTTCGTACAATGAGCAGTTCTTC

size: once
V: TRBV7-3
D: TRBD2
J: TRBJ2-4
CDR3: CASSLTGTTRNKNIQYF
DNA: TGTGCCAGCAGCTTAACAGGGACTACCAGGAATAAAAACATTCAGTACTTC

size: NA
V: TRBV7-6
D: NA
J: TRBJ2-7
CDR3: CASSLALRDLSYEQYF
DNA: TGTGCCAGCAGCTTAGCGCTGCGGGACTTGTCCTACGAGCAGTACTTC

size: NA
V: TRBV3-1
D: NA
J: TRBJ2-1
CDR3: CASSPPRAAALDEQFF
DNA: TGTGCCAGCAGCCCCCCCCGAGCAGCAGCGCTGGATGAGCAGTTCTTC

size: NA
V: TRBV5-5
D: NA
J: TRBJ2-3
CDR3: CASSLGRGAARTDTQYF
DNA: TGTGCCAGCAGCTTGGGGAGGGGAGCGGCCCGCACAGATACGCAGTATTTT

size: NA
V: TRBV6-2/TRBV6-3
D: NA
J: TRBJ2-3
CDR3: CASSYSRYTDTQYF
DNA: TGTGCCAGCAGTTACTCCCGGTACACAGATACGCAGTATTTT

size: few
V: TRBV6-4
D: NA
J: TRBJ1-1
CDR3: CASSDREHTEAFF
DNA: TGTGCCAGCAGTGACAGGGAGCACACTGAAGCTTTCTTT

size: NA
V: TRBV20-1
D: TRBD2
J: TRBJ2-1
CDR3: CSALLAGGYNEQFF
DNA: TGCAGTGCTCTTCTAGCGGGAGGGTACAATGAGCAGTTCTTC

size: NA
V: TRBV10-3
D: TRBD1
J: TRBJ2-1
CDR3: CAITSGGAFVEQFF
DNA: TGTGCCATCACCTCAGGGGGCGCGTTTGTTGAGCAGTTCTTC

size: NA
V: TRBV2
D: TRBD2
J: TRBJ2-1
CDR3: CASSDGTSVRDEQFF
DNA: TGTGCCAGCAGTGATGGGACTAGTGTGAGGGATGAGCAGTTCTTC

size: NA
V: TRBV11-1
D: NA
J: TRBJ2-1
CDR3: CASSLTGTASYNEQFF
DNA: TGTGCCAGCAGCTTAACCGGGACGGCCTCCTACAATGAGCAGTTCTTC

size: NA
V: TRBV6-5
D: NA
J: TRBJ1-4
CDR3: CASSYTSVKSPTNEKLFF
DNA: TGTGCCAGCAGTTACACCTCCGTCAAGAGTCCAACTAATGAAAAACTGTTTTTT

size: NA
V: TRBV15
D: NA
J: TRBJ2-3
CDR3: CATSTTAENTDTQYF
DNA: TGTGCCACCAGCACCACAGCGGAAAACACAGATACGCAGTATTTT

size: NA
V: TRBV13
D: NA
J: TRBJ2-5
CDR3: CASSLDDLETQYF
DNA: TGTGCCAGCAGCTTAGATGACTTGGAGACCCAGTACTTC

size: NA
V: TRBV6-5
D: NA
J: TRBJ1-3
CDR3: CASSYSPGNTIYF
DNA: TGTGCCAGCAGTTACTCCCCGGGGAACACCATATATTTT

size: NA
V: TRBV5-5
D: NA
J: TRBJ2-7
CDR3: CASSYDWIYEQYF
DNA: TGTGCCAGCAGCTACGACTGGATCTACGAGCAGTACTTC

size: NA
V: TRBV29-1
D: NA
J: TRBJ2-2
CDR3: CSVVGEAGELFF
DNA: TGCAGCGTTGTTGGGGAAGCCGGGGAGCTGTTTTTT

size: NA
V: TRBV4-2
D: NA
J: TRBJ2-3
CDR3: CASSQGAGSGTDTQYF
DNA: TGTGCCAGCAGCCAAGGTGCGGGTTCGGGAACAGATACGCAGTATTTT

size: NA
V: TRBV6-1
D: TRBD2
J: TRBJ2-1
CDR3: CASSRSGRGYNEQFF
DNA: TGTGCCAGCAGTCGTAGCGGGAGAGGGTACAATGAGCAGTTCTTC

size: NA
V: TRBV20-1
D: TRBD1
J: TRBJ1-4
CDR3: CSGGAGGEKLFF
DNA: TGCAGTGGTGGGGCAGGGGGCGAAAAACTGTTTTTT

size: NA
V: TRBV12-3/TRBV12-4
D: NA
J: TRBJ1-1
CDR3: CASSLRSGAKNTEAFF
DNA: TGTGCCAGCAGCCTTCGGTCAGGGGCGAAGAACACTGAAGCTTTCTTT

size: NA
V: TRBV10-3
D: TRBD1
J: TRBJ1-2
CDR3: CAISGGQGYGYTF
DNA: TGTGCCATCAGTGGGGGACAGGGCTATGGCTACACCTTC

size: once
V: TRBV7-3
D: TRBD1
J: TRBJ2-1
CDR3: CASSPEGQGFEQFF
DNA: TGTGCCAGCAGCCCAGAGGGACAGGGTTTCGAGCAGTTCTTC

size: NA
V: TRBV10-3
D: TRBD1
J: TRBJ1-2
CDR3: CAISASGTGGGYGYTF
DNA: TGTGCCATCAGTGCTTCCGGGACAGGGGGGGGCTATGGCTACACCTTC

size: NA
V: TRBV2
D: NA
J: TRBJ2-7
CDR3: CASSGRNYEQYF
DNA: TGTGCCAGCAGTGGTCGGAACTACGAGCAGTACTTC

size: NA
V: TRBV13
D: TRBD1
J: TRBJ1-2
CDR3: CASTGGFSYGYTF
DNA: TGTGCCAGCACAGGGGGCTTTAGCTATGGCTACACCTTC

size: once
V: TRBV25-1
D: TRBD2
J: TRBJ2-3
CDR3: CAIPRLAGSDTQYF
DNA: TGTGCTATCCCTCGGCTAGCGGGATCAGATACGCAGTATTTT

size: once
V: TRBV4-3
D: NA
J: TRBJ2-1
CDR3: CASSQDSGNEQFF
DNA: TGCGCCAGCAGCCAAGATTCCGGCAATGAGCAGTTCTTC

size: NA
V: TRBV12-3/TRBV12-4
D: NA
J: TRBJ2-5
CDR3: CASSPFRTRQETQYF
DNA: TGTGCCAGCAGCCCCTTCCGGACTCGGCAAGAGACCCAGTACTTC

size: NA
V: TRBV11-2
D: NA
J: TRBJ2-3
CDR3: CASSADWRGPTDTQYF
DNA: TGTGCCAGCAGCGCCGATTGGCGGGGACCCACAGATACGCAGTATTTT

size: NA
V: TRBV10-3
D: TRBD1
J: TRBJ1-5
CDR3: CAISDVGDRVKPQHF
DNA: TGTGCCATCAGTGATGTAGGGGACAGGGTTAAGCCCCAGCATTTT

size: NA
V: TRBV5-4
D: NA
J: TRBJ2-7
CDR3: CASSLGYEQYF
DNA: TGTGCCAGCAGCTTGGGCTACGAGCAGTACTTC

size: NA
V: TRBV20-1
D: NA
J: TRBJ1-2
CDR3: CSAGLYGYTF
DNA: TGCAGTGCTGGTCTTTATGGCTACACCTTC

size: NA
V: TRBV27
D: TRBD2
J: TRBJ2-1
CDR3: CASGGDGTYNEQFF
DNA: TGTGCCAGCGGGGGGGACGGAACTTACAATGAGCAGTTCTTC

size: NA
V: TRBV6-1
D: NA
J: TRBJ2-7
CDR3: CASSGQSYEQYF
DNA: TGTGCCAGCAGTGGACAGTCCTACGAGCAGTACTTC

size: NA
V: TRBV6-1
D: NA
J: TRBJ2-5
CDR3: CASSFQETQYF
DNA: TGTGCCAGCAGTTTCCAAGAGACCCAGTACTTC

size: few
V: TRBV12-3/TRBV12-4
D: NA
J: TRBJ1-1
CDR3: CASSEGVNTEAFF
DNA: TGTGCCAGCAGCGAAGGGGTGAACACTGAAGCTTTCTTT

size: few
V: TRBV3-1
D: TRBD1
J: TRBJ1-5
CDR3: CASSQAGRQGGNQPQHF
DNA: TGTGCCAGCAGCCAAGCGGGGAGACAGGGAGGCAATCAGCCCCAGCATTTT

size: NA
V: TRBV4-1
D: NA
J: TRBJ2-1
CDR3: CASSQETGYEQSF
DNA: TGCGCCAGCAGCCAGGAAACAGGGTATGAGCAGTCCTTC

size: NA
V: TRBV29-1
D: NA
J: TRBJ2-6
CDR3: CSVEAGANVLTF
DNA: TGCAGCGTTGAGGCTGGGGCCAACGTCCTGACTTTC

size: NA
V: TRBV6-4
D: TRBD1
J: TRBJ2-5
CDR3: CASSDLQGWETQYF
DNA: TGTGCCAGCAGTGACCTACAGGGGTGGGAGACCCAGTACTTC

size: NA
V: TRBV12-3/TRBV12-4
D: NA
J: TRBJ1-2
CDR3: CASSLMGSHDGYTF
DNA: TGTGCCAGCAGTCTTATGGGGTCACATGACGGCTACACCTTC

size: few
V: TRBV4-1
D: NA
J: TRBJ1-2
CDR3: CASSHSGPSYGYTF
DNA: TGCGCCAGCAGCCATTCGGGACCGAGCTATGGCTACACCTTC

size: NA
V: TRBV15
D: NA
J: TRBJ1-6
CDR3: CATSRDRGIVVNSPLHF
DNA: TGTGCCACCAGCAGAGATCGGGGGATCGTAGTCAATTCACCCCTCCACTTT

size: NA
V: TRBV29-1
D: NA
J: TRBJ2-2
CDR3: CSVVGTGRSNTGELFF
DNA: TGCAGCGTTGTTGGTACTGGGCGGTCGAACACCGGGGAGCTGTTTTTT

size: NA
V: TRBV11-2
D: TRBD2
J: TRBJ2-1
CDR3: CASSPPTSGGANEQFF
DNA: TGTGCCAGCAGCCCACCCACTAGCGGGGGGGCGAATGAGCAGTTCTTC

size: NA
V: TRBV2
D: NA
J: TRBJ2-2
CDR3: CASSAQRNTGELFF
DNA: TGTGCCAGCAGTGCGCAACGGAACACCGGGGAGCTGTTTTTT

size: NA
V: TRBV7-3
D: TRBD2
J: TRBJ2-7
CDR3: CASSSSSGSSYEQYF
DNA: TGTGCCAGCAGCTCTTCTAGCGGGAGTTCCTACGAGCAGTACTTC

size: NA
V: TRBV10-3
D: NA
J: TRBJ1-1
CDR3: CAISGQAVTTSTEAFF
DNA: TGTGCCATCAGTGGACAGGCTGTGACGACGAGCACTGAAGCTTTCTTT

size: once
V: TRBV20-1
D: TRBD2
J: TRBJ2-3
CDR3: CSARAGGPDTQYF
DNA: TGCAGTGCTAGAGCGGGGGGGCCGGATACGCAGTATTTT